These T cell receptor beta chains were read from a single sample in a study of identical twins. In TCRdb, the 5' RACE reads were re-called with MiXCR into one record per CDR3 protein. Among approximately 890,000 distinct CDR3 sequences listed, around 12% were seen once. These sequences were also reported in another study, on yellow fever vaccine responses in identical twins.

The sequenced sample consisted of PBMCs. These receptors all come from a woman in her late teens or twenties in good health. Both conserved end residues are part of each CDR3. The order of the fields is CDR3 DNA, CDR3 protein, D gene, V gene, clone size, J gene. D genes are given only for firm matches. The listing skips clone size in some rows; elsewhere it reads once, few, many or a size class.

CDR3 DNA: TGCGCCAGCAGCTCGTTCCAGACGGGGGCGGCAGATACGCAGTATTTT; CDR3 protein: CASSSFQTGAADTQYF; D gene: -; V gene: TRBV5-1; clone size: many; J gene: TRBJ2-3
CDR3 DNA: TGTGCCAGTAGGGAAGGACAGGGCGGCACAGATACGCAGTATTTT; CDR3 protein: CASREGQGGTDTQYF; D gene: TRBD1; V gene: TRBV19; clone size: few; J gene: TRBJ2-3
CDR3 DNA: TGTGCCAGCACCCAAGCCGATACGCAGTATTTT; CDR3 protein: CASTQADTQYF; D gene: -; V gene: TRBV11-2; clone size: -; J gene: TRBJ2-3
CDR3 DNA: TGCAGTGCTAGAGGCGAGGGCTCGCCGAACACCGGGGAGCTGTTTTTT; CDR3 protein: CSARGEGSPNTGELFF; D gene: -; V gene: TRBV20-1; clone size: -; J gene: TRBJ2-2
CDR3 DNA: TGCAGTGCTAGGCACGGGGCTAACTATGGCTACACCTTC; CDR3 protein: CSARHGANYGYTF; D gene: -; V gene: TRBV20-1; clone size: -; J gene: TRBJ1-2
CDR3 DNA: TGCGCCAGCAGCAAAAGATTTCCTAGCGGGGCGAACACCGGGGAGCTGTTTTTT; CDR3 protein: CASSKRFPSGANTGELFF; D gene: TRBD2; V gene: TRBV5-1; clone size: -; J gene: TRBJ2-2
CDR3 DNA: TGCAGTGCTAGGTCCGGGACAGGAGATAATTCACCCCTCCACTTT; CDR3 protein: CSARSGTGDNSPLHF; D gene: TRBD1; V gene: TRBV20-1; clone size: many; J gene: TRBJ1-6
CDR3 DNA: TGTGCCAGCAGCCCGGGACTAGCGGGGGGGCTAGGCAATGAGCAGTTCTTC; CDR3 protein: CASSPGLAGGLGNEQFF; D gene: TRBD2; V gene: TRBV14; clone size: -; J gene: TRBJ2-1
CDR3 DNA: TGTGCCAGCACCCTACTAGCGGGAGGGCCGGCAGATACGCAGTATTTT; CDR3 protein: CASTLLAGGPADTQYF; D gene: TRBD2; V gene: TRBV12-3/TRBV12-4; clone size: -; J gene: TRBJ2-3
CDR3 DNA: TGTGCCAGCAGCCGTGGGACAGGGGGAAAGCTTAGCAATCAGCCCCAGCATTTT; CDR3 protein: CASSRGTGGKLSNQPQHF; D gene: TRBD1; V gene: TRBV3-1; clone size: many; J gene: TRBJ1-5
CDR3 DNA: TGCAGTGCTAGTCTAGCGGGGACCTACAATGAGCAGTTCTTC; CDR3 protein: CSASLAGTYNEQFF; D gene: TRBD2; V gene: TRBV20-1; clone size: -; J gene: TRBJ2-1
CDR3 DNA: TGTGCCAGCAGTACCAGGGGCCGCCCAACGGAACAGTACTTC; CDR3 protein: CASSTRGRPTEQYF; D gene: -; V gene: TRBV6-1; clone size: few; J gene: TRBJ2-7
CDR3 DNA: TGCAGCGTTGAAGATCCTGACGACAGGGGGGTCTACGAGCAGTACTTC; CDR3 protein: CSVEDPDDRGVYEQYF; D gene: TRBD1; V gene: TRBV29-1; clone size: -; J gene: TRBJ2-7
CDR3 DNA: TGTGCCAGCAGCCCGACATGGACCGGTTCACCCCTCCACTTT; CDR3 protein: CASSPTWTGSPLHF; D gene: -; V gene: TRBV3-1; clone size: few; J gene: TRBJ1-6
CDR3 DNA: TGCAGTGCTAGGGTGGCGGACTCTGGAAACACCATATATTTT; CDR3 protein: CSARVADSGNTIYF; D gene: -; V gene: TRBV20-1; clone size: few; J gene: TRBJ1-3
CDR3 DNA: TGTGCCACCAGCAGAGTGGGGGGTGAAGCTTTCTTT; CDR3 protein: CATSRVGGEAFF; D gene: -; V gene: TRBV15; clone size: few; J gene: TRBJ1-1
CDR3 DNA: TGCGCCAGCAGCTTGGGGGAAGAGACCCAGTACTTC; CDR3 protein: CASSLGEETQYF; D gene: -; V gene: TRBV5-1; clone size: many; J gene: TRBJ2-5
CDR3 DNA: TGCAGTGCTAGCGGGAGAGCCGGGGAGCTGTTTTTT; CDR3 protein: CSASGRAGELFF; D gene: -; V gene: TRBV20-1; clone size: many; J gene: TRBJ2-2
CDR3 DNA: TGTGCCAGCCTCGGGGGGTCCGGGGAGCTGTTTTTT; CDR3 protein: CASLGGSGELFF; D gene: TRBD2; V gene: TRBV28; clone size: -; J gene: TRBJ2-2
CDR3 DNA: TGCGCCAGCAGCCAAGCCCCACGGACAGGGGGTCACACCGGGGAGCTGTTTTTT; CDR3 protein: CASSQAPRTGGHTGELFF; D gene: TRBD1; V gene: TRBV4-1; clone size: few; J gene: TRBJ2-2
CDR3 DNA: TGCCGAAGCCTCAGGGGGGCAGGGACTGAAGCTTTCTTT; CDR3 protein: CRSLRGAGTEAFF; D gene: TRBD1; V gene: TRBV20-1; clone size: many; J gene: TRBJ1-1
CDR3 DNA: TGTGCCAGCCAGACTAGCGGGTTATCCGGGGAGCTGTTTTTT; CDR3 protein: CASQTSGLSGELFF; D gene: TRBD2; V gene: TRBV28; clone size: many; J gene: TRBJ2-2
CDR3 DNA: TGCAGTGCTAGAGACTTCAGGGAGGACTATGGCTACACCTTC; CDR3 protein: CSARDFREDYGYTF; D gene: -; V gene: TRBV20-1; clone size: few; J gene: TRBJ1-2
CDR3 DNA: TGTGCCAGCAGTGCTGGGGGACAGGGGGGCTACGAGCAGTACTTC; CDR3 protein: CASSAGGQGGYEQYF; D gene: TRBD1; V gene: TRBV27; clone size: many; J gene: TRBJ2-7
CDR3 DNA: TGTGCCACGGCGGGCTTAGCCACAGCGGGGGAGCTGTTTTTT; CDR3 protein: CATAGLATAGELFF; D gene: -; V gene: TRBV24-1; clone size: -; J gene: TRBJ2-2
CDR3 DNA: TGCAGTGCTAAACCAGCGGTCATATACAATGAGCAGTTCTTC; CDR3 protein: CSAKPAVIYNEQFF; D gene: -; V gene: TRBV20-1; clone size: many; J gene: TRBJ2-1
CDR3 DNA: TGTGCCATCAGTGAGTCCAGGACAGTCACAGATACGCAGTATTTT; CDR3 protein: CAISESRTVTDTQYF; D gene: -; V gene: TRBV10-3; clone size: few; J gene: TRBJ2-3
CDR3 DNA: TGCAGTGCTAGAGGGGAGGTAGCGGGGTACAGCTCCTACAATGAGCAGTTCTTC; CDR3 protein: CSARGEVAGYSSYNEQFF; D gene: TRBD2; V gene: TRBV20-1; clone size: few; J gene: TRBJ2-1
CDR3 DNA: TGTGCCAGCAGCTATAGGGACAGGGGGCGGTGTGAGCAGTTCTTC; CDR3 protein: CASSYRDRGRCEQFF; D gene: TRBD1; V gene: TRBV9; clone size: once; J gene: TRBJ2-1
CDR3 DNA: TGTGCCAGCAGTTACTCGCAGGGGACGCCGGTTGAGACCCAGTACTTC; CDR3 protein: CASSYSQGTPVETQYF; D gene: -; V gene: TRBV6-2/TRBV6-3; clone size: few; J gene: TRBJ2-5
CDR3 DNA: TGCAGTGCTCCTAGACTCGAAAGGAACAATGAGCAGTTCTTC; CDR3 protein: CSAPRLERNNEQFF; D gene: -; V gene: TRBV20-1; clone size: -; J gene: TRBJ2-1
CDR3 DNA: TGTGCCAGCAGTGAAGCGCTTCTGTATCAGCCCCAGCATTTT; CDR3 protein: CASSEALLYQPQHF; D gene: -; V gene: TRBV6-1; clone size: -; J gene: TRBJ1-5
CDR3 DNA: TGCGCCAGCAGCTTGGAGCCAGGATTCAATGAGCAGTTCTTC; CDR3 protein: CASSLEPGFNEQFF; D gene: -; V gene: TRBV5-1; clone size: many; J gene: TRBJ2-1
CDR3 DNA: TGTGCCAGCAGCTTAGAAGCCAGGGTGGTGTACGAGCAGTACTTC; CDR3 protein: CASSLEARVVYEQYF; D gene: -; V gene: TRBV11-2; clone size: few; J gene: TRBJ2-7
CDR3 DNA: TGCGCCAGCAGCGGGGATGGCGGGAGTGGCGCAGATACGCAGTATTTT; CDR3 protein: CASSGDGGSGADTQYF; D gene: TRBD2; V gene: TRBV5-1; clone size: -; J gene: TRBJ2-3
CDR3 DNA: TGTGCCAGCAGTGACCCCAATAATTCGGACCAACTCAATGAGCAGTTCTTC; CDR3 protein: CASSDPNNSDQLNEQFF; D gene: -; V gene: TRBV25-1; clone size: -; J gene: TRBJ2-1
CDR3 DNA: TGTGCCAGCAGCCCCCCAGGCGGCTATCAAGAGACCCAGTACTTC; CDR3 protein: CASSPPGGYQETQYF; D gene: -; V gene: TRBV3-1; clone size: -; J gene: TRBJ2-5
CDR3 DNA: TGTGCCAGCAGCCCAGGGGCGGGGTATGGCTACACCTTC; CDR3 protein: CASSPGAGYGYTF; D gene: -; V gene: TRBV7-9; clone size: few; J gene: TRBJ1-2
CDR3 DNA: TGCAGTGCTTTCAAAAGGAGCAAGAACACTGAAGCTTTCTTT; CDR3 protein: CSAFKRSKNTEAFF; D gene: -; V gene: TRBV20-1; clone size: -; J gene: TRBJ1-1
CDR3 DNA: TGTGCCAGCAGTACTTCTCTAGCGGGAGGTCTCCACGAGCAGTACTTC; CDR3 protein: CASSTSLAGGLHEQYF; D gene: TRBD2; V gene: TRBV6-5; clone size: few; J gene: TRBJ2-7
CDR3 DNA: TGTGCCAGCAGCCAAGATGGGCGGGTGAACACTGAAGCTTTCTTT; CDR3 protein: CASSQDGRVNTEAFF; D gene: -; V gene: TRBV4-2; clone size: few; J gene: TRBJ1-1
CDR3 DNA: TGTGCCAGCAGCCCCGATGACGGAACCTACGAGCAGTACTTC; CDR3 protein: CASSPDDGTYEQYF; D gene: -; V gene: TRBV11-2; clone size: -; J gene: TRBJ2-7
CDR3 DNA: TGTGCCATCAGTTCCTCTAGCGGGAGGGCCCGGGAGACCCAGTACTTC; CDR3 protein: CAISSSSGRARETQYF; D gene: TRBD2; V gene: TRBV10-3; clone size: -; J gene: TRBJ2-5